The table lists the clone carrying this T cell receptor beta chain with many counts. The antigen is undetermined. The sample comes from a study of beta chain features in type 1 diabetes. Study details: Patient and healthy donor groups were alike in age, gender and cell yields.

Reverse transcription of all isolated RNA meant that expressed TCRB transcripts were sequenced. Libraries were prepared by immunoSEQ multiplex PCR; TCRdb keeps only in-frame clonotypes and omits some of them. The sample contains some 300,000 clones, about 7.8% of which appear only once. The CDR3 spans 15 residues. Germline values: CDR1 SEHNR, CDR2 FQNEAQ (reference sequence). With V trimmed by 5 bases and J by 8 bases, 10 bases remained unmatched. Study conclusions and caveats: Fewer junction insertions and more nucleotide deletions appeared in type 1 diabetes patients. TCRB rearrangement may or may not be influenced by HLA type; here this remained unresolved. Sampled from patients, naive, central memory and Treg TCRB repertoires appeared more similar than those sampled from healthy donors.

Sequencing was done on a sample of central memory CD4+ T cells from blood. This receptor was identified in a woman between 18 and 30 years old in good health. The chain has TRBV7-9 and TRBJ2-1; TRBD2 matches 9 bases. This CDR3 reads CASSTGSGGFDEQFF. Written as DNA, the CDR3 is TGTGCCAGCAGCACCGGGAGCGGGGGGTTCGATGAGCAGTTCTTC.